These T cell receptor beta chains were read from a single sample in a study of lymphopenia after photon versus proton radiotherapy. The assay was immunoSEQ multiplex PCR, and TCRdb's table has in-frame clones only and misses some. Here the sample spans 40,000 to 55,000 clones, about 92% being singletons. Sequences were derived from peripheral blood, sampled from a patient treated with photon-based radiotherapy. The receptor set was obtained from a woman aged 40-49 years with cholangiocarcinoma. CDR3s include the opening cysteine and the closing phenylalanine or tryptophan. The D gene is left open where the match is weak.

CDR3 protein,CDR3 DNA,D gene,V gene,J gene
CASSQILNTGELFF,TGTGCCAGCAGCCAGATATTAAACACCGGGGAGCTGTTTTTT,-,TRBV14,TRBJ2-2
CATSRVGVGRTGIDQPQHF,TGTGCCACCAGCAGAGTTGGAGTCGGGAGGACCGGCATCGACCAGCCCCAGCATTTT,-,TRBV15,TRBJ1-5
CASSRQTGLNTEAFF,TGTGCCAGCAGTCGTCAGACAGGGCTAAACACTGAAGCTTTCTTT,TRBD1,TRBV6-5,TRBJ1-1
CSVEGRDSYEQYF,TGCAGCGTTGAAGGACGGGACAGCTACGAGCAGTACTTC,TRBD1,TRBV29-1,TRBJ2-7
CASSLGTYEQYF,TGTGCCAGCAGCTTAGGTACCTACGAGCAGTACTTC,-,TRBV11-2,TRBJ2-7
CASSQDGQGSTDTQYF,TGTGCCAGCAGCCAAGATGGGCAGGGTTCCACAGATACGCAGTATTTT,-,TRBV4-2,TRBJ2-3
CASSALGGSGNTIYF,TGTGCCAGCAGCGCACTAGGTGGCTCTGGAAACACCATATATTTT,-,TRBV9,TRBJ1-3
CASSKRGEKDTQYF,TGTGCCAGTTCGAAGCGGGGGGAGAAAGATACGCAGTATTTT,TRBD2,TRBV2,TRBJ2-3
CASSPRTGGGLAGANVLTF,TGTGCCAGCTCACCGAGGACAGGGGGCGGTCTAGCTGGGGCCAACGTCCTGACTTTC,TRBD1,TRBV18,TRBJ2-6
CASSLARDAEAFF,TGTGCCAGCAGCTTGGCCAGGGATGCTGAAGCTTTCTTT,-,TRBV5-6,TRBJ1-1
CASSLPRTVNTEAFF,TGTGCCAGCAGTTTACCCCGAACGGTGAACACTGAAGCTTTCTTT,-,TRBV28,TRBJ1-1
CASGRGGHNYEQYF,TGTGCCAGCGGAAGAGGTGGCCACAACTACGAGCAGTACTTC,-,TRBV2,TRBJ2-7
CASSESQVISNTEAFF,TGTGCCAGCAGTGAATCTCAGGTGATCTCGAACACTGAAGCTTTCTTT,-,TRBV25-1,TRBJ1-1
CASSPGQTNTEAFF,TGTGCCAGCAGCCCAGGACAGACGAACACTGAAGCTTTCTTT,-,TRBV7-9,TRBJ1-1
CASTPAGGTHEQYF,TGTGCCAGCACGCCGGCGGGAGGGACCCACGAGCAGTACTTC,TRBD2,TRBV9,TRBJ2-7
CASSVGRSLDGELFF,TGTGCCAGCTCAGTCGGCAGGAGCCTCGACGGGGAGCTGTTTTTT,-,TRBV18,TRBJ2-2
CASSLEGKWTQYF,TGTGCCAGCAGCTTGGAGGGTAAGTGGACCCAGTACTTC,-,TRBV5-5,TRBJ2-5
CASSPSGQKAGNTIYF,TGTGCCAGCTCACCGTCGGGACAGAAGGCTGGAAACACCATATATTTT,TRBD1,TRBV18,TRBJ1-3
CASSTTHRGPHEQFF,TGTGCCAGCAGCACAACCCACCGGGGCCCTCATGAGCAGTTCTTC,-,TRBV7-9,TRBJ2-1
CASSSLGGSNTEAFF,TGTGCCAGCAGCTCGCTTGGGGGGAGCAACACTGAAGCTTTCTTT,-,TRBV5-6,TRBJ1-1
CASSVYRDRDNEQFF,TGTGCCAGCAGCGTCTACCGGGACAGAGACAATGAGCAGTTCTTC,TRBD1,TRBV9,TRBJ2-1
CASSPGQGAYEQYF,TGTGCCAGCAGCCCTGGACAGGGAGCCTACGAGCAGTACTTC,TRBD1,TRBV9,TRBJ2-7
CASSLRTGEYGYTF,TGCGCCAGCAGCTTACGGACAGGGGAGTATGGCTACACCTTC,TRBD1,TRBV5-1,TRBJ1-2
CASRLYVLGGRGETQYF,TGTGCCAGCAGGCTCTATGTTTTGGGGGGTAGAGGAGAGACCCAGTACTTC,-,TRBV11-2,TRBJ2-5
CASWPGLATSEGYNEQFF,TGTGCCAGCTGGCCGGGACTAGCGACGTCGGAAGGCTACAATGAGCAGTTCTTC,TRBD2,TRBV11-2,TRBJ2-1
CALITDRATNEKLFF,TGCGCCCTCATCACAGACAGGGCGACTAATGAAAAACTGTTTTTT,TRBD1,TRBV5-1,TRBJ1-4
CASSRNGRTNTEAFF,TGTGCCAGCTCACGTAACGGGAGGACGAACACTGAAGCTTTCTTT,-,TRBV6-1,TRBJ1-1
CASSLERGREKLFF,TGCGCCAGCAGCTTGGAACGGGGTAGGGAAAAACTGTTTTTT,-,TRBV5-1,TRBJ1-4
CASSPRDRDNSPLHF,TGTGCCAGCAGCCCCCGGGACAGGGATAATTCACCCCTCCACTTT,TRBD1,TRBV6-1,TRBJ1-6
CSVATGGSSYEQYF,TGCAGCGTTGCGACCGGGGGAAGTTCCTACGAGCAGTACTTC,-,TRBV29-1,TRBJ2-7
CASSQVPPGSRTDTQYF,TGTGCCAGCAGCCAAGTTCCCCCAGGATCCCGCACAGATACGCAGTATTTT,-,TRBV4-2,TRBJ2-3
CSAADTGELFF,TGCAGCGCGGCGGACACCGGGGAGCTGTTTTTT,-,TRBV29-1,TRBJ2-2
CASSPSVNYGYTF,TGTGCCAGCAGTCCATCGGTTAACTATGGCTACACCTTC,-,TRBV28,TRBJ1-2
CASSSQTPEAFF,TGTGCCAGCAGCTCCCAAACCCCTGAAGCTTTCTTT,-,TRBV28,TRBJ1-1
CSVDDRGNTEAFF,TGCAGCGTTGACGACAGGGGAAACACTGAAGCTTTCTTT,TRBD1,TRBV29-1,TRBJ1-1
CASGGVGTVTLPQHF,TGTGCCTCGGGGGGGGTCGGGACAGTTACCCTACCCCAGCATTTT,TRBD1,TRBV19,TRBJ1-5